This TCR beta chain was sequenced in a study of blood T cells in healthy people across ages. Findings and caveats of the study: Age advanced and TCR beta diversity per million T cells fell, roughly linearly. The donors' CMV status was not determined, possibly confounding changes in expanded clonotypes.

The germline V and J ends were trimmed by 10 bases and 7 bases, with 17 bases remaining between them. CDR1 and CDR2 from the germline V gene are SGHAT and FQNNGV. The CDR3 is 12 amino acids. As regards this clonotype: Antigen specificity is unknown.

A second PCR, run for roughly 7 to 12 cycles, used a sample-barcoded 5' primer plus a J-beta primer mix. Every cDNA was tagged by a template-switch adaptor with 12 random nucleotides. MiXCR, run by TCRdb on the 5' RACE reads, gives a single entry per CDR3 protein. The sample consists of about 830,000 distinct CDR3 sequences, roughly 60% of them appearing once. This sequence originates from a man younger than 40 in good health. The sample was blood. The chain joins TRBV11-2 to TRBJ2-7; D not resolved. In DNA form, the CDR3 reads TGTGCCATCCAATCCAGGAGAAATGAGCAGTACTTC. Its translation is CAIQSRRNEQYF.